This is a list of T cell receptor beta chains from one sample in a study of PD-L1 blockade in urothelial cancer. Using immunoSEQ multiplex PCR, the repertoire was profiled, and TCRdb retains in-frame clones only, with some absent. The sample lists tens of thousands of clones; 65% to 85% were seen once. The sample here was PBMCs, taken around atezolizumab (anti-PD-L1) treatment. These receptors all stem from a woman aged 70-85 years with urothelial cancer. Each CDR3 is given with its conserved first and last residue. The D gene is left open where the match is weak. The size of a clone is reported for some rows only, either as once, few or many, or as a class for expanded clones.

size	V	D	J	DNA	CDR3
NA	TRBV10-2	TRBD1	TRBJ1-1	TGCGCCAGCAGAGAGGGACAGGGGGTCAGTGAAGCTTTCTTT	CASREGQGVSEAFF
NA	TRBV6-1	TRBD1	TRBJ1-5	TGTGCCAGCAGTGGGGGACAGGGGGCCGGTCAGCCCCAGCATTTT	CASSGGQGAGQPQHF
NA	TRBV19	TRBD1	TRBJ2-7	TGTGCCAGTAGTGACCGGGACAGGGTATACGAGCAGTACTTC	CASSDRDRVYEQYF
NA	TRBV7-8	NA	TRBJ1-2	TGTGCCAGCAGCTTATCACCTCGCGGGGAGAAATCCACCTTC	CASSLSPRGEKSTF
NA	TRBV10-2	TRBD2	TRBJ2-1	TGCGCCAGCAGTGAGGCGGGACTAGCGGGCTGGTCCTACAATGAGCAGTTCTTC	CASSEAGLAGWSYNEQFF
few	TRBV2	NA	TRBJ1-4	TGTGCCAGCAGTGACCCCCAGGGAGAAAAACTGTTTTTT	CASSDPQGEKLFF
once	TRBV5-1	TRBD1	TRBJ1-1	TGCGCCAGCAACAGGGGGACGGTGGTGAACACTGAAGCTTTCTTT	CASNRGTVVNTEAFF
once	TRBV5-1	TRBD1	TRBJ2-7	TGCGCCAGCAGCTTACCACAGGGGGCGGGTCGGGAGCAGTACTTC	CASSLPQGAGREQYF
NA	TRBV10-2	NA	TRBJ2-1	TGCGCCAGCAGTACCCGGGACAACTCCTACAATGAGCAGTTCTTC	CASSTRDNSYNEQFF
NA	TRBV19	TRBD1	TRBJ2-5	TGTGCCAGTAGTATTTCCGGAATCACAGGGGCCGGAGAGACCCAGTACTTC	CASSISGITGAGETQYF
once	TRBV19	TRBD2	TRBJ2-7	TGTGCCAGTAGTATCATCGCGGGGGACGAGCAGTACTTC	CASSIIAGDEQYF
NA	TRBV4-2	TRBD2	TRBJ2-1	TGTGCCAGCAGCCAAGGGCTAGCGGGGGCGACATTAAATGAGCAGTTCTTC	CASSQGLAGATLNEQFF
NA	TRBV19	TRBD1	TRBJ2-7	TGTGCCAGTAGTATGCAAGGTAGACAGGGAGTTGACGAGCAGTACTTC	CASSMQGRQGVDEQYF
NA	TRBV27	NA	TRBJ2-1	TGTGCCAGCAGTCACCGACTCGGCATGGGCAATGAGCAGTTCTTC	CASSHRLGMGNEQFF
few	TRBV19	NA	TRBJ2-1	TGTGCCAGTAGTATTGCGTATGCGGGAAACTACAATGAGCAGTTCTTC	CASSIAYAGNYNEQFF
NA	TRBV5-1	NA	TRBJ1-1	TGCGCCAGCAGCTTTCAGGCTACGTCCCCCGAAGGTTTCTTT	CASSFQATSPEGFF
NA	TRBV2	TRBD1	TRBJ1-4	TGTGCCAGCGGGACAGTCACCAATGAAAAACTGTTTTTT	CASGTVTNEKLFF
NA	TRBV19	NA	TRBJ1-3	TGTGCCAGCCTCCCGGGTTACGGAAACACCATATATTTT	CASLPGYGNTIYF
NA	TRBV4-3	TRBD1	TRBJ1-2	TGCGCCAGCAGCCAAGATAAATGGACAGGGGGCAGTTATGGCTACACCTTC	CASSQDKWTGGSYGYTF
NA	TRBV18	TRBD1	TRBJ2-1	TGTGCCAGCTCACGATCGGGACAGGGGGCGAATGAGCAGTTCTTC	CASSRSGQGANEQFF
NA	TRBV5-1	NA	TRBJ2-3	TGCGCCAGCAGCTTGGACAGTCCGGACACAGATACGCAGTATTTT	CASSLDSPDTDTQYF
NA	TRBV29-1	NA	TRBJ1-1	TGCAGCAGCAGCGGCGGAGACACTGAAGCTTTCTTT	CSSSGGDTEAFF
NA	TRBV28	TRBD2	TRBJ2-1	TGTGCCAGCAGGGGGGGGACTAGCGGGAGACATGAGCAGTTCTTC	CASRGGTSGRHEQFF
NA	TRBV2	NA	TRBJ2-3	TGTGCCAGCAGGTCCGAGTCCTCCTTCTCGTATTTT	CASRSESSFSYF
NA	TRBV4-2	NA	TRBJ1-5	TGTGCCAGCAGCCCGGACCGGCGGGGGCAGGGTCAGCCCCAGCATTTT	CASSPDRRGQGQPQHF
NA	TRBV4-3	TRBD2	TRBJ2-3	TGCGCCAGCAGCCAAGATCTTAGCGGGGGGAATACGCAGTATTTT	CASSQDLSGGNTQYF
once	TRBV28	TRBD1	TRBJ2-7	TGTGCCAGCAGTTTAAGGGGGCGCGTCAACGAGCAGTACTTC	CASSLRGRVNEQYF
once	TRBV18	NA	TRBJ1-2	TGTGCCAGCTCACCACCGGCGGGGAATCCCTATGGCTACACCTTC	CASSPPAGNPYGYTF
NA	TRBV28	NA	TRBJ2-6	TGTGCCAGCAGTTTAGGAATGGGCAGGGGAGACGTCCTGACTTTC	CASSLGMGRGDVLTF
NA	TRBV7-6	NA	TRBJ2-3	TGTGCCAGCAGCTTAGTTTCTCTAGATCCCACAGATACGCAGTATTTT	CASSLVSLDPTDTQYF
NA	TRBV7-9	TRBD1	TRBJ1-2	TGTGCCAGCAGCCTCGACAGGGTACATGATCCTTATGGCTACACCTTC	CASSLDRVHDPYGYTF
NA	TRBV7-7	TRBD1	TRBJ2-7	TGTGCCAGCAGCCAATCCTCCGGGACAGCTTACGAGCAGTACTTC	CASSQSSGTAYEQYF
NA	TRBV6-1	NA	TRBJ1-5	TGTGCCAGCAGTGAAGTGGGGGTAGGGGGGGCGGATCAGCCCCAGCATTTT	CASSEVGVGGADQPQHF
NA	TRBV2	TRBD2	TRBJ2-1	TGTGCCAGCAGTGATAAGGGCCGGGAGGCCATCAATGAGCAGTTCTTC	CASSDKGREAINEQFF
NA	TRBV18	TRBD2	TRBJ2-7	TGTGCCAGCTCACTCCCGGGGGGGCGAACCTCCTACGAGCAGTACTTC	CASSLPGGRTSYEQYF
NA	TRBV15	NA	TRBJ2-7	TGTGCCACCAGCAGAGTGGGGGGAGGAAACTACGAGCAGTACTTC	CATSRVGGGNYEQYF
few	TRBV2	NA	TRBJ1-2	TGTGCCAGCAGGGGCGCTAATGGCTACACCTTC	CASRGANGYTF
NA	TRBV28	TRBD1	TRBJ1-4	TGTGCCAGCAGTTCTCCGACAGGGACTAATGAAAAACTGTTTTTT	CASSSPTGTNEKLFF
NA	TRBV19	TRBD1	TRBJ2-2	TGTGCCAGTAGTATCGATACAGGGGGACCCGGGGAGCTGTTTTTT	CASSIDTGGPGELFF
NA	TRBV18	NA	TRBJ1-1	TGTGCCAGCTCGCCCACACAGGGGAACACTGAAGCTTTCTTT	CASSPTQGNTEAFF
NA	TRBV7-2	TRBD1	TRBJ2-7	TGTGCCAGCAGCTCGTACAGGGGGCCGTCCTACGAGCAGTACTTC	CASSSYRGPSYEQYF
NA	TRBV10-3	TRBD1	TRBJ1-5	TGTGCCAGCACAGGGGGTTCCTTTAATCAGCCCCAGCATTTT	CASTGGSFNQPQHF
NA	TRBV5-5	TRBD1	TRBJ2-4	TGTGCCAGTCGGTTGCAAAGTACAGGGGGACACATTCAGTACTTC	CASRLQSTGGHIQYF
NA	TRBV28	NA	TRBJ2-1	TGTGCCAGCAACAAGTCCCTTCGAGGCAGCTCCTACAATGAGCAGTTCTTC	CASNKSLRGSSYNEQFF
NA	TRBV7-9	NA	TRBJ2-3	TGTGCCAGCAGCTTAGTGGGCGGGCGTCGCACAGATACGCAGTATTTT	CASSLVGGRRTDTQYF
NA	TRBV11-2	NA	TRBJ2-4	TGTGCCAGCAGCTTGGGGGACATGGTCATTCAGTACTTC	CASSLGDMVIQYF
NA	TRBV29-1	TRBD1	TRBJ2-5	TGCAGCGTAGTCTCAAGGGGGCGGCTCTCGGTCGGGGAGACCCAGTACTTC	CSVVSRGRLSVGETQYF
NA	TRBV7-8	NA	TRBJ2-6	TGTGCCAGCAGCATCACCACGGGGGAAAACTCTGGGGCCAACGTCCTGACTTTC	CASSITTGENSGANVLTF
NA	TRBV5-6	NA	TRBJ1-2	TGTGCCAGCAGCCAGGCAGGGGTATTTGGCTACACCTTC	CASSQAGVFGYTF
once	TRBV28	TRBD2	TRBJ2-5	TGTGCCAGCAGTCCCGGGACTAGCGGGGTCCAAGAGACCCAGTACTTC	CASSPGTSGVQETQYF
NA	TRBV5-1	NA	TRBJ1-1	TGCGCCAGCAGCCTGGCAGGGTTCGACACTGAAGCTTTCTTT	CASSLAGFDTEAFF
NA	TRBV7-2	NA	TRBJ2-5	TGTGCCAGCAGCTTACGTCAAGAGACCCAGTACTTC	CASSLRQETQYF
NA	TRBV19	TRBD1	TRBJ2-4	TGTGCCAGTAGTATCGCCGGACAGGGGGCAAACATTCAGTACTTC	CASSIAGQGANIQYF
once	TRBV7-2	TRBD2	TRBJ2-5	TGTGCCAGCAGCTCTACCGGGACTATGAAAGAGACCCAGTACTTC	CASSSTGTMKETQYF
NA	TRBV19	NA	TRBJ2-6	TGTGCCAGTAGTTCTGTGTGGAAGTCGGGGACTGGGGCCAACGTCCTGACTTTC	CASSSVWKSGTGANVLTF
NA	TRBV5-1	TRBD2	TRBJ2-7	TGCGCCAGCCAGGATCTAGCGGGAGACGAGCAGTACTTC	CASQDLAGDEQYF
few	TRBV12-5	NA	TRBJ2-3	TGTGCTAGTGGTTCGACAGATACGCAGTATTTT	CASGSTDTQYF
NA	TRBV29-1	TRBD1	TRBJ1-1	TGCAGCGTTGATACAGGGGGCCGCGCTGAAGCTTTCTTT	CSVDTGGRAEAFF
few	TRBV6-1	NA	TRBJ2-5	TGTGCCAGCGGGGGGTACCGAGAGACCCAGTACTTC	CASGGYRETQYF
NA	TRBV5-1	TRBD1	TRBJ2-7	TGCGCCAGCAGCTTAGGGACAGGGGGCCTCTACGAGCAGTACTTC	CASSLGTGGLYEQYF